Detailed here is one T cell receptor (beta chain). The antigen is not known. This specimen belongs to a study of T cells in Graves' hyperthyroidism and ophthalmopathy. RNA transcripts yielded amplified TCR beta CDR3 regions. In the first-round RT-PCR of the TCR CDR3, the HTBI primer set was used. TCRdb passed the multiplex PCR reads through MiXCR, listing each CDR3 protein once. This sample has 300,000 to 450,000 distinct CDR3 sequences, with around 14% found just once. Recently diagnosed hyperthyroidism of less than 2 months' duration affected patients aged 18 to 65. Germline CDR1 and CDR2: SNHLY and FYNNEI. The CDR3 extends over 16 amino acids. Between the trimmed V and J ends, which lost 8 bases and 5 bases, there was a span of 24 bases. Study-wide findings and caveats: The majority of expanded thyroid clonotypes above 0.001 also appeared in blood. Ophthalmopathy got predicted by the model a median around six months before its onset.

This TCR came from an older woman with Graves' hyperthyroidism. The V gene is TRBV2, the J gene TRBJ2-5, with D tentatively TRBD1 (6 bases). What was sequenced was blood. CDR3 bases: TGTGCCAGCCACGAGAGGGGCCAGGGGATGGGGGAGACCCAGTACTTC. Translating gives CASHERGQGMGETQYF.